The 31 T cell receptor beta chains listed next were all sequenced from one sample in a study of T cell responses to AZD1222 COVID-19 vaccine. Profiled with immunoSEQ multiplex PCR; TCRdb holds only in-frame clones, not every one. The table has fewer than 200,000 clones, 70% to 90% seen once. Sequencing used peripheral blood, obtained 28 days after the second AZD1222 dose. All receptors derive from an adult who received the AZD1222 COVID-19 vaccine.

This chain joins TRBV7-9 and TRBJ2-3, with 7 bases aligning to TRBD2. CDR1 and CDR2 from the germline V gene are SEHNR and FQNEAQ (reference sequence). V was pared by 1 base and J by 6 bases, with 13 bases of the junction left unmatched. The CDR3 consists of 17 residues. The CDR3 DNA is TGTGCCAGCAGCTTAGATCCGGGGGAGGGCCTTCTCGATACGCAGTATTTT. The encoded protein is CASSLDPGEGLLDTQYF.

This rearrangement joins TRBV7-2 to TRBJ1-2, with 10 bases aligning to TRBD1. Germline V gene lookup returns CDR1 SGHTA and CDR2 FQGNSA. V was clipped by 7 bases and J by 8 bases; unmatched bases: 7. This CDR3 comprises 13 residues. The CDR3 loop is CASTVDRGQGYTF. DNA for the CDR3: TGTGCCAGCACCGTTGACAGGGGGCAAGGCTACACCTTC.

This clone appeared a single time. This chain connects TRBV19 to TRBJ2-2; D is ambiguous. Germline CDR1 LNHDA, CDR2 SQIVND (reference sequence). V lost 2 bases, J lost 4 bases, and 11 bases lay in between. The CDR3 contains 15 residues. In nucleotides, the CDR3 is TGTGCCAGTAGTATATTTGGCAGCGTCACCGGGGAGCTGTTTTTT. Translated: CASSIFGSVTGELFF.

The chain uses TRBV9 and TRBJ2-4; TRBD2 matches at 12 bases. Germline V lookup: CDR1 SGDLS, CDR2 YYNGEE. The CDR3 runs 17 residues. V lost 3 bases, J lost 6 bases, and 10 bases stayed unmatched. The CDR3 DNA is TGTGCCAGCAGCGACCCTAGCGGGGGGGGTCAGGGAAACATTCAGTACTTC. It translates to CASSDPSGGGQGNIQYF.

This chain links TRBV7-6 with TRBJ2-2; TRBD1 might be the D (5 bases). CDR1 is SGHVS and CDR2 is FNYEAQ in the germline V gene. The CDR3 loop spans 18 amino acids. Trimming cost V 1 base and J 2 bases, with 17 bases left between them. Here the CDR3 DNA reads TGTGCCAGCAGCTTAGTGTCGAGACAGAAGCTTAACACCGGGGAGCTGTTTTTT. This sequence encodes CASSLVSRQKLNTGELFF. Full variable domain (outside the CDR3, taken from reference TRBV7-6 and TRBJ2-2): GAGVSQSPRYKVTKRGQDVALRCDPISGHVSLYWYRQALGQGPEFLTYFNYEAQQDKSGLPNDRFSAERPEGSISTLTIQRTEQRDSAMYRCASSLVSRQKLNTGELFFGEGSRLTVL.

This chain uses TRBV4-3 with TRBJ1-6; D unresolved. The CDR3 totals 15 residues. Trimming left V 0 bases short and J 7 bases short, with 10 bases between. Germline lookup yields CDR1 LGHNA and CDR2 YSLEER. CDR3 loop: CASSQDGSLNSPLHF. Here the CDR3 DNA reads TGCGCCAGCAGCCAAGATGGCAGCCTCAATTCACCCCTCCACTTT.

This clone was seen a single time. The rearrangement uses TRBV4-2 and TRBJ2-2; D is perhaps TRBD1 (6 bases). Germline assignment: CDR1 LGHNA and CDR2 YNFKEQ. V shed 0 bases and J shed 4 bases, with 9 bases lying between them. The CDR3 runs to 15 residues. The CDR3 DNA is TGTGCCAGCAGCCAAGAGTGGGGGCGCACCGGGGAGCTGTTTTTT. Translated, it gives CASSQEWGRTGELFF.

The rearrangement links TRBV30 to TRBJ2-5; 7 nucleotides agree with TRBD2. Unmatched junction bases numbered 6, after V lost 2 bases and J lost 6 bases. This CDR3 is 13 amino acids long. Germline CDR1 and CDR2: GTSNPN and SVGIG (reference sequence). The CDR3 sequence is CAWSTGGKKTQYF. The DNA of the CDR3 is TGTGCCTGGAGTACCGGGGGGAAAAAGACCCAGTACTTC.

The chain has TRBV9 and TRBJ2-7; 7 bases line up with TRBD1. Germline CDR1 and CDR2: SGDLS and YYNGEE. Trimming removed 0 bases from V and 5 bases from J; junction bases left unmatched: 8. This CDR3 region has 15 residues. This CDR3 is CASSVVPTGYDEQYF. The CDR3 DNA reads TGTGCCAGCAGCGTAGTTCCGACAGGGTACGACGAGCAGTACTTC.

The chain is built from TRBV6-5 and TRBJ2-3; the D is unclear. Germline CDR1 reads MNHEY; CDR2 reads SVGAGI. V was clipped by 0 bases and J by 4 bases, with 14 bases between them. This CDR3 spans 16 amino acids. Here the CDR3 DNA reads TGTGCCAGCAGTTACTCGAGGACGGATTTGGCAGATACGCAGTATTTT. Its translation is CASSYSRTDLADTQYF.

V usage is TRBV5-1 and J usage is TRBJ2-7; 11 nucleotides line up with TRBD1. Germline values: CDR1 SGHRS, CDR2 YFSETQ. J gave up 5 bases and V 3 bases, and 4 bases lay outside the gene matches. CDR3 length: 14 residues. CDR3 in amino acids: CASSYGQGANEQYF. In DNA form, the CDR3 reads TGCGCCAGCAGCTATGGACAGGGGGCCAACGAGCAGTACTTC.

This sequence joins TRBV30 and TRBJ2-5; no clear D. The germline V gene encodes CDR1 GTSNPN and CDR2 SVGIG (reference sequence). This CDR3 spans 13 amino acids. Trimming stripped 3 bases from V and 1 base from J, with 9 bases between. In DNA, the CDR3 is TGTGCCTGGAGGACGTTCTTCCAAGAGACCCAGTACTTC. It encodes CAWRTFFQETQYF.

The V call is TRBV7-2, the J call TRBJ2-3; D is unclear. Trimming left V 3 bases short and J 1 base short, with 11 bases between. The CDR3 spans 15 residues. From germline, CDR1 is SGHTA and CDR2 FQGNSA. The CDR3 sequence: CASSFDGLRTDTQYF. The CDR3, as DNA: TGTGCCAGCAGCTTTGACGGCCTCCGCACAGATACGCAGTATTTT.

The V gene is TRBV6-5, the J gene TRBJ1-6; 7 bases fit TRBD1. Germline values: CDR1 MNHEY, CDR2 SVGAGI. V lost 4 bases and J lost 7; bases outside the gene matches: 7. The CDR3 length is 15 residues. The CDR3 DNA is TGTGCCAGCAGTTGGGATGGACAGGCCAATTCACCCCTCCACTTT. It encodes CASSWDGQANSPLHF.

The chain recombines TRBV11-2 with TRBJ2-7, with D possibly matching TRBD1 (6 bases). Germline V gives CDR1 SGHAT, CDR2 FQNNGV. The CDR3 loop spans 13 amino acids. Trimming stripped 6 bases from V and 6 bases from J, with 15 bases between. The CDR3 DNA reads TGTGCCAGCAGGACTTACAGGGAACCCGAGCAGTACTTC. It codes for CASRTYREPEQYF.

This chain connects TRBV7-3 to TRBJ2-1, with 8 bases identical to TRBD1. This CDR3 has 17 amino acids. V shed 2 bases, J shed 2 bases, and the junction held 8 bases outside the gene matches. From germline, CDR1 is SGHTA and CDR2 FQGTGA. The chain's CDR3 is CASSLEFGRGPYNEQFF. CDR3 DNA: TGTGCCAGCAGCTTAGAGTTTGGCAGGGGGCCCTACAATGAGCAGTTCTTC.

This rearrangement joins TRBV25-1 to TRBJ2-7, with D tentatively TRBD1 (5 bases). V was clipped by 6 bases and J by 7 bases, with 13 bases between them. The CDR3 has 12 amino acids. The germline gives CDR1 MGHDK, CDR2 SYGVNS. This CDR3 is CASRKGVGEQYF. CDR3 DNA: TGTGCCAGCAGAAAAGGGGTCGGGGAGCAGTACTTC.

J is TRBJ1-6 and V is TRBV9, with D unclear. Germline V gene data show CDR1 as SGDLS and CDR2 as YYNGEE. V was shortened by 4 bases and J by 7 bases, with 15 bases between the two germline ends. This CDR3 has 15 residues. The CDR3 DNA reads as TGTGCCAGCAGCCCAACGGGTAGTTTAAATTCACCCCTCCACTTT. It specifies CASSPTGSLNSPLHF.

This chain connects TRBV5-4 to TRBJ2-5; D might be TRBD2 (7 bases). V was trimmed by 0 bases and J by 5 bases, leaving 14 bases between them. CDR3 length equals 15 residues. Germline V gives CDR1 SGHNT, CDR2 YYREEE (reference sequence). CDR3 bases: TGTGCCAGCAGCTTGGCGACTAGGGGGGGGGAGACCCAGTACTTC. Translated: CASSLATRGGETQYF.

The chain uses TRBV11-2 and TRBJ2-7; 7 bases match TRBD2. From germline, CDR1 is SGHAT and CDR2 FQNNGV. V shed 5 bases, J shed 2 bases, and the junction held 9 bases outside the gene matches. The CDR3 runs to 15 residues. The CDR3 spells CASSTSQAGTYEQYF. In nucleotides, the CDR3 is TGTGCCAGCAGCACCTCCCAAGCGGGAACCTACGAGCAGTACTTC.

V gene TRBV28 combines with J gene TRBJ1-6; tentatively, D is TRBD1 (5 bases). The CDR3 has 14 amino acids. The germline CDR1 and CDR2 sequences are MDHEN and SYDVKM. V was shortened by 6 bases and J by 4 bases, with 10 bases between the two germline ends. The CDR3 DNA reads TGTGCCAGCAGGGGGGAGAAATATAATTCACCCCTCCACTTT. This codes for CASRGEKYNSPLHF. The variable domain in full, completed from reference TRBV28 and TRBJ1-6, reads DVKVTQSSRYLVKRTGEKVFLECVQDMDHENMFWYRQDPGLGLRLIYFSYDVKMKEKGDIPEGYSVSREKKERFSLILESASTNQTSMYLCASRGEKYNSPLHFGNGTRLTVT.

The chain employs TRBV28 and TRBJ1-1; D is ambiguous. V lost 7 bases to trimming and J lost 0 bases, with 21 bases between them. Germline V gene sequence: CDR1 MDHEN, CDR2 SYDVKM. The CDR3 length is 17 residues. Here the CDR3 DNA reads TGTGCCAGCACCATCTCCGATGTGGGGAGTTTGAACACTGAAGCTTTCTTT. Translating gives CASTISDVGSLNTEAFF.

The chain joins TRBV10-3 to TRBJ2-3, with 10 bases aligning to TRBD1. The CDR3 contains 16 residues. With 10 bases clipped from V and 5 bases from J, the junction kept 15 bases outside the gene matches. Germline V CDR1 and CDR2: ENHRY, SYGVKD. CDR3 sequence reads: CASRKTGTGVEDTQYF. The CDR3 bases are TGTGCCAGCAGGAAGACCGGGACAGGGGTAGAAGATACGCAGTATTTT.

The chain recombines TRBV7-2 with TRBJ2-7, with D possibly matching TRBD1 (6 bases). In germline, CDR1 is SGHTA, CDR2 FQGNSA. Trimming pared 2 bases from V and 1 base from J, leaving 6 bases between. The CDR3 extends over 13 amino acids. Here the CDR3 reads CASSLRGSYEQYF. Here the CDR3 DNA reads TGTGCCAGCAGCTTAAGGGGGTCCTACGAGCAGTACTTC.

This chain uses TRBV11-2 with TRBJ2-6, with a tentative D call TRBD1 (6 bases). This CDR3 spans 16 amino acids. The germline V gene encodes CDR1 SGHAT and CDR2 FQNNGV. V lost 6 bases, J lost 2 bases, and 14 bases lay in between. DNA of the CDR3: TGTGCCAGCAGAAAAGTCGGGGACACTGGGGCCAACGTCCTGACTTTC. Its protein product is CASRKVGDTGANVLTF.

The chain couples TRBV15 to TRBJ1-4; TRBD1 might be the D (5 bases). Germline loops: CDR1 LNHNV, CDR2 YYDKDF (reference sequence). Trimming shortened V by 0 bases and J by 7 bases, and 15 bases separated the two germline ends. The CDR3 consists of 16 residues. For the CDR3, the DNA is TGTGCCACCAGCAGAGATCGGACGGGGGGGAGTGAAAAACTGTTTTTT. It specifies CATSRDRTGGSEKLFF.

The J gene is TRBJ2-7, the V gene TRBV13; 9 positions match TRBD2. CDR1 and CDR2 from the germline V gene are PRHDT and FYEKMQ (reference sequence). The CDR3 is 13 amino acids. Trimming at V came to 5 bases and at J to 4 bases, leaving 3 bases not matched to a gene. The CDR3 sequence is CASSLTSGYEQYF. In DNA, the CDR3 is TGTGCCAGCAGCCTAACTAGCGGGTACGAGCAGTACTTC. Full variable domain (outside the CDR3, taken from reference TRBV13 and TRBJ2-7): AAGVIQSPRHLIKEKRETATLKCYPIPRHDTVYWYQQGPGQDPQFLISFYEKMQSDKGSIPDRFSAQQFSDYHSELNMSSLELGDSALYFCASSLTSGYEQYFGPGTRLTVT.

The chain is built from TRBV30 and TRBJ1-6, with D possibly being TRBD1 (6 bases). The CDR3 has 13 residues. Germline-derived CDR1 and CDR2 are GTSNPN and SVGIG (reference sequence). The V end was cut by 3 bases, the J end by 7 bases, with 10 bases between. The DNA for the CDR3 is TGTGCCTGGAGCGGGCAGGGGAATTCACCCCTCCACTTT. Its protein product is CAWSGQGNSPLHF.

The J gene is TRBJ2-3, the V gene TRBV3-1 (or the pseudogene TRBV3-2); 11 positions agree with TRBD2. The CDR3 runs 18 residues. V was pared by 2 bases and J by 7 bases, with 14 bases of the junction left unmatched. Germline CDR1 reads LGHDT; CDR2 reads YNNKEL (reference sequence). In DNA form, the CDR3 reads TGTGCCAGCAGCCAACCCCGGACTAGCGGGCGGGAAGGTAATACGCAGTATTTT. Translating gives CASSQPRTSGREGNTQYF.

The chain links TRBV19 to TRBJ1-1, with unresolved D. The CDR3 length is 13 residues. Germline assignment: CDR1 LNHDA and CDR2 SQIVND (reference sequence). V was cut by 4 bases and J by 5 bases, with 11 bases left in between. As DNA, the CDR3 is TGTGCCAGTAGTACCATTGAAGGAACTGAAGCTTTCTTT. As protein: CASSTIEGTEAFF.

CDR3 sequence: CASSGPDTQYF. Written as DNA, the CDR3 is TGTGCCAGCAGCGGTCCAGATACGCAGTATTTT. V usage is TRBV9 and J usage is TRBJ2-3; D is ambiguous. The germline gives CDR1 SGDLS, CDR2 YYNGEE. Trimming took 3 bases from V and 4 from J, leaving 3 bases between them. The CDR3 extends over 11 amino acids.